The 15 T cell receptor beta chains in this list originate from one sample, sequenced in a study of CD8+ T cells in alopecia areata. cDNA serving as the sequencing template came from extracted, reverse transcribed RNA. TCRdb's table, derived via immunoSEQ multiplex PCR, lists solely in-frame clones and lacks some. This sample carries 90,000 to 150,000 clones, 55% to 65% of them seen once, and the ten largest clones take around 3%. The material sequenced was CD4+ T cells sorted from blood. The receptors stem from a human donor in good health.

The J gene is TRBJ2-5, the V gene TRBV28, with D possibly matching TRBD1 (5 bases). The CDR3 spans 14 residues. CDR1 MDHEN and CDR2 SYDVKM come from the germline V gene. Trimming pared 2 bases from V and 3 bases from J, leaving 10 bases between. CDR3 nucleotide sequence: TGTGCCAGCAGTTTAAGTGTAGGGGAAGAGACCCAGTACTTC. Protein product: CASSLSVGEETQYF.

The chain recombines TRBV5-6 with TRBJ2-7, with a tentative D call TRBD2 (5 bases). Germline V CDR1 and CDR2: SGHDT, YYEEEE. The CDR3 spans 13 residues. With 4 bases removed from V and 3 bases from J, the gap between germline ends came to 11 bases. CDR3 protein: CASSALGIYEQYF. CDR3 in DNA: TGTGCCAGCAGCGCACTAGGTATCTACGAGCAGTACTTC.

As DNA, the CDR3 is TGTGCCAGCAGCTTGTTCGGCGGGAGCAATCAGCCCCAGCATTTT. Encoded protein: CASSLFGGSNQPQHF. The V gene is TRBV5-6, the J gene TRBJ1-5; the D is unclear. Germline CDR1 is SGHDT and CDR2 is YYEEEE. The CDR3 runs to 15 residues. Trimming shortened V by 1 base and J by 1 base, and 9 bases separated the two germline ends.

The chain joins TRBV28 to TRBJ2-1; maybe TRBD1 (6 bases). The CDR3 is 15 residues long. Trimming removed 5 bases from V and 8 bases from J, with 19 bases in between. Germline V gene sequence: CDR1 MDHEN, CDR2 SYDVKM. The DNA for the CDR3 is TGTGCCAGCAGTCTGATCAGACAGGAAAGCTATGAGCAGTTCTTC. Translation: CASSLIRQESYEQFF.

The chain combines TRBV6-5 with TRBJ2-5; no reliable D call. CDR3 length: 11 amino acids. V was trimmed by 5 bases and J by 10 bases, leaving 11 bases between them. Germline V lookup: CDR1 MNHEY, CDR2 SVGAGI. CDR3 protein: CASSDSRSQYF. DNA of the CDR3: TGTGCCAGCAGTGATAGCCGCAGCCAGTACTTC.

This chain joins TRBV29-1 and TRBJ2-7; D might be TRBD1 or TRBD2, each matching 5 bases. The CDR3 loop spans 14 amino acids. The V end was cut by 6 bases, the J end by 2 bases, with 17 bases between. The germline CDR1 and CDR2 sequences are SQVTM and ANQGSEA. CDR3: CSVAGTVSPYEQYF. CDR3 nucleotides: TGCAGCGTCGCCGGGACCGTCTCCCCCTACGAGCAGTACTTC.

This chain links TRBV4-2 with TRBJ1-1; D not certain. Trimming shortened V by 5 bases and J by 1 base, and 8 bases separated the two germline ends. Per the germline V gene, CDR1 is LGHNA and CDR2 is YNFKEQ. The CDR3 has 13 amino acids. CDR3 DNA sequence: TGTGCCAGCAGCGGGCAGGCGAACACTGAAGCTTTCTTT. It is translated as CASSGQANTEAFF.

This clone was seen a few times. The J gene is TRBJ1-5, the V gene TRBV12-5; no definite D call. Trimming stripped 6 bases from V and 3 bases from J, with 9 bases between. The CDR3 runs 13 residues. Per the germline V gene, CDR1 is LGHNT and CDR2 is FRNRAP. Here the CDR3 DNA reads TGTGCTAGTGGCCCTAGAGACAATCAGCCCCAGCATTTT. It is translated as CASGPRDNQPQHF.

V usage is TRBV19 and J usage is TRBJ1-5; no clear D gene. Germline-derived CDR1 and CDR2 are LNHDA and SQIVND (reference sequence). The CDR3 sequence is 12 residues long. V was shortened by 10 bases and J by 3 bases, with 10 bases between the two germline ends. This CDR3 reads CATSRYNQPQHF. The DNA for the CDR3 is TGTGCCACCTCTCGATACAATCAGCCCCAGCATTTT.

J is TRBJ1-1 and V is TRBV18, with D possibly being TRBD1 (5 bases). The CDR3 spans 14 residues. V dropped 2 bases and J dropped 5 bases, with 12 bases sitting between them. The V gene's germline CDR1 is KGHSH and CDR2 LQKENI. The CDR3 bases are TGTGCCAGCTCACCAGCCAGGGATGTAACTGAAGCTTTCTTT. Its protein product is CASSPARDVTEAFF.

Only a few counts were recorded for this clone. The CDR3 DNA reads TGTGCCAGCAGTGAAGCGCGTCGGACAGGGGCATCCCAACTATCGGGCTACACCTTC. This codes for CASSEARRTGASQLSGYTF. V gene TRBV2 combines with J gene TRBJ1-2; TRBD1 matches at 9 bases. Germline loops: CDR1 SNHLY, CDR2 FYNNEI. With V trimmed by 0 bases and J by 8 bases, 19 bases remained unmatched. The CDR3 length is 19 residues.

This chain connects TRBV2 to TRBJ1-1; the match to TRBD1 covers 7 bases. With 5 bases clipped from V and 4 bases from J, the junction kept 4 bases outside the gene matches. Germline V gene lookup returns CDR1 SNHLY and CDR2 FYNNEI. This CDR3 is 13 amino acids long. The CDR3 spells CASSSQGLTEAFF. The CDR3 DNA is TGTGCCAGCAGTTCACAGGGGCTCACTGAAGCTTTCTTT.

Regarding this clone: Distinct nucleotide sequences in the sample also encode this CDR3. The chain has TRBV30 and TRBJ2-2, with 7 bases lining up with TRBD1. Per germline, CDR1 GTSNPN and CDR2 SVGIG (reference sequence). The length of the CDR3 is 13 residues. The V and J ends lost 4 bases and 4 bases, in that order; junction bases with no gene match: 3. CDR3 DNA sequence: TGTGCCTGGACCACAGGGGCCACCGGGGAGCTGTTTTTT. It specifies CAWTTGATGELFF.

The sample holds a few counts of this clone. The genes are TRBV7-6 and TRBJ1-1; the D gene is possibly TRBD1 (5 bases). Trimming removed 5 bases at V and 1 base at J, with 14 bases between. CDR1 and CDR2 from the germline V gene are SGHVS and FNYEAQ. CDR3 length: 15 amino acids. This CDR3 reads CASSPFGTGNTEAFF. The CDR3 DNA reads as TGTGCCAGCAGCCCTTTCGGGACGGGGAACACTGAAGCTTTCTTT.

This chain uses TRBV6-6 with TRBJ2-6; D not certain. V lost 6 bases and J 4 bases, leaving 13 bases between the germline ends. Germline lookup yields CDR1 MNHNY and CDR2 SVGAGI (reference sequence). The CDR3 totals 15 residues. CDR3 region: CASSNDGPGANVLTF. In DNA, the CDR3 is TGTGCCAGCAGCAATGATGGTCCGGGGGCCAACGTCCTGACTTTC.